A selection of T cell receptor beta chains follows, all from one sample in a study of blood T cell repertoires in COVID-19. The assay was immunoSEQ multiplex PCR, and TCRdb's table has in-frame clones only and misses some. The sample has around 280,000 clones, 85% to 90% seen once. Material for sequencing was PBMCs or T cells enriched from blood (not recorded which). The receptors originated from a woman aged 18-35 years with acute COVID-19. Each CDR3 is given with its conserved first and last residue. The order of the fields is D gene, V gene, J gene, clone size, CDR3 protein, CDR3 DNA. A D gene is named only where the DNA matches it firmly. Size values are once, few and many counts, or a class for expanded clones, and some rows have none.

TRBD1,TRBV6-5,TRBJ2-5,.,CASSYGDRGHETQYF,TGTGCCAGCAGTTACGGGGACAGGGGGCATGAGACCCAGTACTTC
.,TRBV3-1/TRBV3-2,TRBJ2-7,.,CASSQLRGYEQYF,TGTGCCAGCAGCCAACTCAGGGGTTACGAGCAGTACTTC
TRBD2,TRBV19,TRBJ2-3,.,CASSNRRGSRTDTQYF,TGTGCCAGTAGTAATCGGCGCGGGAGTCGCACAGATACGCAGTATTTT
.,TRBV6-5,TRBJ1-2,.,CASSSRQAYGYTF,TGTGCCAGCAGTTCGCGACAAGCATATGGCTACACCTTC
.,TRBV27,TRBJ2-2,few,CAAKRQENTGELFF,TGTGCCGCAAAGCGACAGGAGAACACCGGGGAGCTGTTTTTT
TRBD1,TRBV18,TRBJ2-7,.,CASSPEGAGYEQYF,TGTGCCAGCTCACCCGAGGGGGCGGGCTACGAGCAGTACTTC
TRBD1,TRBV7-9,TRBJ2-1,.,CASSSDRVYNEQFF,TGTGCCAGCAGCTCGGACAGGGTTTACAATGAGCAGTTCTTC
.,TRBV30,TRBJ1-5,.,CAWSVRGRGIYQPQHF,TGTGCCTGGAGTGTTCGGGGTAGGGGGATCTATCAGCCCCAGCATTTT
TRBD1,TRBV19,TRBJ1-5,.,CASSSGQGALYSNQPQHF,TGTGCCAGTAGTTCAGGACAGGGGGCTTTATATAGCAATCAGCCCCAGCATTTT
.,TRBV5-4,TRBJ2-1,.,CASSLKLASASEQFF,TGTGCCAGCAGCCTCAAGCTGGCTAGCGCCAGTGAGCAGTTCTTC
.,TRBV5-6,TRBJ1-1,.,CASSLRRTNTEAFF,TGTGCCAGCAGCTTGCGGAGGACGAACACTGAAGCTTTCTTT
.,TRBV18,TRBJ1-1,.,CASSPLSIRGTNTEAFF,TGTGCCAGCTCACCACTATCGATACGGGGTACGAACACTGAAGCTTTCTTT
TRBD2,TRBV19,TRBJ2-7,.,CASSVGAGEGRYEQYF,TGTGCCAGTAGTGTTGGCGCGGGAGAGGGTCGGTACGAGCAGTACTTC
.,TRBV28,TRBJ2-7,.,CASSLISIGNYEQYF,TGTGCCAGCAGTTTAATCTCTATCGGGAACTACGAGCAGTACTTC
.,TRBV12-3/TRBV12-4,TRBJ2-5,.,CASSRQEQETQYF,TGTGCCAGCAGCCGACAGGAACAAGAGACCCAGTACTTC
TRBD1,TRBV18,TRBJ2-2,.,CASSRTGVAGELFF,TGTGCCAGCTCACGGACAGGGGTGGCCGGGGAGCTGTTTTTT
TRBD2,TRBV19,TRBJ2-3,once,CASSIERTSSYTDTQYF,TGTGCCAGTAGTATAGAGCGGACTAGCAGCTACACAGATACGCAGTATTTT
.,TRBV27,TRBJ1-1,once,CASSLERGRPSEAFF,TGTGCCAGCAGTTTAGAACGGGGTAGGCCATCTGAAGCTTTCTTT
TRBD2,TRBV3-1/TRBV3-2,TRBJ2-7,.,CASSLQGAGAFDEQYF,TGTGCCAGCAGCCTCCAAGGGGCGGGAGCGTTTGACGAGCAGTACTTC
.,TRBV5-1,TRBJ1-2,.,CASSLGQPGGGYTF,TGCGCCAGCAGCTTGGGGCAGCCGGGAGGAGGCTACACCTTC
TRBD1,TRBV7-3,TRBJ1-2,.,CASSLMPGTAPYTF,TGTGCCAGCAGCTTAATGCCCGGGACAGCACCTTACACCTTC
TRBD2,TRBV11-2,TRBJ2-3,.,CASSLASSGGGHAQYF,TGTGCCAGCAGCTTAGCATCCAGCGGGGGGGGTCACGCGCAGTATTTT
TRBD1,TRBV7-2,TRBJ1-5,.,CASSFGTANQPQHF,TGTGCCAGCAGCTTCGGGACAGCGAATCAGCCCCAGCATTTT
TRBD2,TRBV5-4,TRBJ2-7,.,CASSRGTSGSLSSYEQYF,TGTGCCAGCAGCCGGGGGACTAGCGGGTCCTTGAGCTCCTACGAGCAGTACTTC
TRBD1,TRBV13,TRBJ1-2,.,CASSWDRGHYGYTF,TGTGCCAGCAGCTGGGACAGGGGGCACTATGGCTACACCTTC
TRBD1,TRBV19,TRBJ1-2,few,CASSADRGRMDGYTF,TGTGCCAGTAGTGCCGACAGGGGGCGTATGGATGGCTACACCTTC
TRBD2,TRBV27,TRBJ2-1,.,CASSILADPYNEQFF,TGTGCCAGCAGTATTCTAGCGGACCCCTACAATGAGCAGTTCTTC
TRBD2,TRBV13,TRBJ2-7,.,CASSSHTSGRGNEQYF,TGTGCCAGCAGCTCCCATACTAGCGGGAGGGGTAACGAGCAGTACTTC
TRBD1,TRBV9,TRBJ2-1,.,CASSTGTGWNNEQFF,TGTGCCAGCAGCACCGGGACAGGGTGGAACAATGAGCAGTTCTTC
TRBD2,TRBV5-1,TRBJ2-3,.,CASSLEGTSGRADTQYF,TGCGCCAGCAGCTTGGAGGGGACTAGCGGGAGAGCCGATACGCAGTATTTT
.,TRBV2,TRBJ2-7,.,CASLGHLYEQYF,TGTGCCAGCTTGGGACATCTCTACGAGCAGTACTTC
.,TRBV4-1,TRBJ2-7,.,CASSQVGTTYEQYF,TGCGCCAGCAGCCAAGTGGGGACAACCTACGAGCAGTACTTC
TRBD1,TRBV19,TRBJ2-5,.,CASSISGQGKETQYF,TGTGCCAGTAGTATCTCGGGACAGGGGAAAGAGACCCAGTACTTC
.,TRBV9,TRBJ1-2,.,CASSRGGAVFNYGYTF,TGTGCCAGCAGCCGTGGGGGGGCTGTCTTCAACTATGGCTACACCTTC
TRBD1,TRBV6-2/TRBV6-3,TRBJ2-7,.,CASSYSARGPPYEQYF,TGTGCCAGCAGTTACTCGGCCAGGGGGCCTCCCTACGAGCAGTACTTC
TRBD2,TRBV7-2,TRBJ2-3,.,CASSSPSGRATDTQYF,TGTGCCAGCAGCTCCCCAAGCGGGAGGGCCACAGATACGCAGTATTTT
TRBD2,TRBV6-5,TRBJ2-3,.,CASSRSGISDTQYF,TGTGCCAGCAGCCGGAGCGGGATTTCAGATACGCAGTATTTT
TRBD1,TRBV14,TRBJ1-2,.,CASSPTGSYGYTF,TGTGCCAGCAGCCCGACAGGGTCCTATGGCTACACCTTC
.,TRBV19,TRBJ1-4,.,CASSIGGRANEKLFF,TGTGCCAGTAGTATTGGGGGCAGGGCTAATGAAAAACTGTTTTTT
.,TRBV29-1,TRBJ1-1,.,CSVDRWNTEAFF,TGCAGCGTTGACAGGTGGAACACTGAAGCTTTCTTT
TRBD2,TRBV27,TRBJ2-1,.,CASSEREGRNEQFF,TGTGCCAGCAGTGAGCGGGAGGGCCGGAATGAGCAGTTCTTC
TRBD1,TRBV5-1,TRBJ2-7,.,CASSLNRGRYEQYF,TGCGCCAGCAGCTTAAACAGGGGGCGGTACGAGCAGTACTTC
.,TRBV12-2,TRBJ2-7,.,CAELGGGSYEQYF,TGTGCGGAATTGGGAGGTGGCTCCTACGAGCAGTACTTC
.,TRBV7-9,TRBJ1-1,.,CASSLVGWRGVNTEAFF,TGTGCCAGCAGCTTAGTTGGTTGGAGGGGAGTGAACACTGAAGCTTTCTTT
TRBD2,TRBV2,TRBJ2-2,.,CASRERGGRNTGELFF,TGTGCCAGCAGGGAAAGGGGCGGGAGGAACACCGGGGAGCTGTTTTTT
TRBD2,TRBV5-1,TRBJ2-3,.,CASSAPAAGATDTQYF,TGCGCCAGCAGCGCCCCGGCAGCGGGAGCCACAGATACGCAGTATTTT
TRBD2,TRBV28,TRBJ2-1,.,CASSIPRVAGGPGVSYNEQFF,TGTGCCAGCAGCATACCCCGGGTAGCGGGAGGGCCTGGGGTATCCTACAATGAGCAGTTCTTC
TRBD2,TRBV3-1/TRBV3-2,TRBJ2-1,.,CASSPRRVAGGPSEQFF,TGTGCCAGCAGCCCCCGTAGGGTAGCGGGAGGGCCATCCGAGCAGTTCTTC
TRBD2,TRBV29-1,TRBJ2-1,.,CSVLQAGGPDEQFF,TGCAGCGTTCTCCAAGCGGGAGGGCCCGATGAGCAGTTCTTC
TRBD1,TRBV9,TRBJ2-7,.,CASNPGQGPEQYF,TGTGCCAGCAACCCGGGACAGGGACCAGAGCAGTACTTC
TRBD1,TRBV6-5,TRBJ1-1,.,CASTTGGRGRAEAFF,TGTGCCAGCACAACCGGCGGGAGGGGGCGAGCTGAAGCTTTCTTT
TRBD2,TRBV28,TRBJ2-5,.,CASSLFTSGSETQYF,TGTGCCAGCAGTTTATTCACTAGCGGGAGTGAGACCCAGTACTTC